These T cell receptor beta chains were read from a single sample in a study of CD8 T cells in ankylosing spondylitis. TCRdb re-called the 5' RACE reads through MiXCR, storing one row per CDR3 protein. The table has 750,000 to 850,000 distinct CDR3 sequences, approximately 12% seen once. The source material was blood, either unsorted or a sorted T cell fraction (not recorded which). These receptors all come from a male donor with ankylosing spondylitis. The CDR3 runs from the conserved cysteine through the conserved F or W. The D gene is left open where the match is weak. Part of the rows lack a size; the others show once, few, many or a class for expanded clones.

>17|TRBD2|NA|TRBV6-2/TRBV6-3|TRBJ2-2
TGTGCCAGCAGTTATTACGCGGGAGGGCCTATCACCGGGGAGCTGTTTTTT
CASSYYAGGPITGELFF
>12|NA|many|TRBV5-1|TRBJ1-1
TGCGCCAGCAGCTTGCCCGGGGCGGAAGCTTTCTTT
CASSLPGAEAFF
>15|NA|many|TRBV24-1|TRBJ2-1
TGTGCCACCAGTGATCCGCTGGACAAGCCAGATGAGCAGTTCTTC
CATSDPLDKPDEQFF
>14|NA|NA|TRBV19|TRBJ2-7
TGTGCCAGTAGTACCTATCAGGGCGCGTACGAGCAGTACTTC
CASSTYQGAYEQYF
>13|TRBD2|few|TRBV27|TRBJ2-3
TGTGCCAGTGGGACTAGGGGCGCAGATACGCAGTATTTT
CASGTRGADTQYF
>11|NA|NA|TRBV12-3/TRBV12-4|TRBJ1-3
TGTGCCAGCATCCGGGCCGACACCATATATTTT
CASIRADTIYF
>12|NA|many|TRBV6-5|TRBJ1-2
TGTGCCAGCAGCTCCGGGGCCTATGGCTACACCTTC
CASSSGAYGYTF
>14|TRBD1|NA|TRBV6-1|TRBJ1-4
TGTGCCAGCAGTCCAGACAGGGGCCATGAAAAACTGTTTTTT
CASSPDRGHEKLFF
>16|NA|NA|TRBV6-1|TRBJ2-4
TGTGCCAGCAGCTCTATCGGGACCCTAGCCAAAAACATTCAGTACTTC
CASSSIGTLAKNIQYF
>16|NA|NA|TRBV20-1|TRBJ1-4
TGCAGTGCTAGGCCCGCGATGTGGGGGCCTCAAGGAAAACTGTTTTTT
CSARPAMWGPQGKLFF
>9|NA|NA|TRBV20-1|TRBJ1-4
TGCAGTGCTACTAAAAAACTGTTTTTT
CSATKKLFF
>16|NA|NA|TRBV6-5|TRBJ1-2
TGTGCCAGCAGTTCCACCACAGGGATCATTGCGGAAGGCTACACCTTC
CASSSTTGIIAEGYTF
>18|TRBD2|once|TRBV3-1|TRBJ2-3
TGTGCCAGCAGCCAATTCCCTAGCGGTACTACTAGCACAGATACGCAGTATTTT
CASSQFPSGTTSTDTQYF
>15|NA|NA|TRBV10-3|TRBJ2-2
TGTGCCATCAGTAGCGGTAATTCGAACACCGGGGAGCTGTTTTTT
CAISSGNSNTGELFF
>15|NA|NA|TRBV20-1|TRBJ2-7
TGCAGTGCTCCTGAGATGGGCGGGGTGTACAACGAGCAGTACTTC
CSAPEMGGVYNEQYF
>15|TRBD2|few|TRBV27|TRBJ2-5
TGTGCCAGCAGTTTACTAGCGGGAGCGGGAAAGACCCAGTACTTC
CASSLLAGAGKTQYF
>14|TRBD1|few|TRBV20-1|TRBJ1-1
TGCAGTGCTACCCCAGGGACAGGGGACACTGAAGCTTTCTTT
CSATPGTGDTEAFF